These T cell receptor beta chains were read from a single sample in a study of shared clonotypes between healthy human individuals. Profiled with immunoSEQ multiplex PCR; TCRdb holds only in-frame clones, not every one. Altogether more than 900,000 clones are present, around 78% being singletons, with the ten largest covering 0.5% to 0.65%. Specimen: memory CD4+ T cells from PBMCs. The source is a man younger than 35 in good health. Some clones in this sample may be carry-over from other donors' samples. The CDR3 runs from the conserved cysteine through the conserved F or W. The D gene is left open where the match is weak. Not all rows give a size; the values are once, few, many and, for expanded clones, a class.

d_gene,j_gene,v_gene,abundance,CDR3nt,CDR3aa
-,TRBJ2-6,TRBV7-3,-,TGTGCCAGCAGCCCCAAGGGGACCCCCGGGGCCAACGTCCTGACTTTC,CASSPKGTPGANVLTF
-,TRBJ2-7,TRBV7-9,-,TGTGCCAGCAGCTTAGATAGCCACTACGAGCAGTACTTC,CASSLDSHYEQYF
-,TRBJ1-3,TRBV2,once,TGTGCCAGCAGTGAAGCAAAAACCTCCTCTGGAAACACCATATATTTT,CASSEAKTSSGNTIYF
-,TRBJ2-5,TRBV5-6,-,TGTGCCAGCAGCTCTAGATGGGAGACCCAGTACTTC,CASSSRWETQYF
TRBD1,TRBJ2-7,TRBV5-5,once,TGTGCCAGCAGCGGGGACAGGCGTAGCTCCTACGAGCAGTACTTC,CASSGDRRSSYEQYF
-,TRBJ1-1,TRBV11-2,once,TGTGCCAGCAGCCGCCAGCGGGGGGTTGGGGAAGCTTTCTTT,CASSRQRGVGEAFF
TRBD1,TRBJ2-7,TRBV5-1,-,TGCGCCAGCAACCACGGGACAGGGGCCTACGAGCAGTACTTC,CASNHGTGAYEQYF
-,TRBJ2-3,TRBV28,-,TGTGCCAGCACCATCGTCGCGGGAAGCACAGATACGCAGTATTTT,CASTIVAGSTDTQYF
TRBD2,TRBJ2-1,TRBV11-2,-,TGTGCCAGCAGCTTTTCCAGCGGGATCAAAAATGAGCAGTTCTTC,CASSFSSGIKNEQFF
-,TRBJ2-7,TRBV11-2,-,TGTGCCAGCAGCGTCCGGGGACAACTCTACGAGCAGTACTTC,CASSVRGQLYEQYF
TRBD1,TRBJ1-1,TRBV7-2,-,TGTGCCAGCAGCTTCCCTCGGGTGACAGGGGGCGATATAACTGAAGCTTTCTTT,CASSFPRVTGGDITEAFF
-,TRBJ2-7,TRBV2,-,TGTGCCAGCAAACCCCCAGGACGTACCGCCTACGAGCAGTACTTC,CASKPPGRTAYEQYF
-,TRBJ1-1,TRBV10-1,-,TGCGCCAGCAGTGCCGGGACGGGGAACACTGAAGCTTTCTTT,CASSAGTGNTEAFF
-,TRBJ2-1,TRBV7-3,-,TGTGCCAGCAGCTTAAGTTTCCGTAATGAGCAGTTCTTC,CASSLSFRNEQFF
-,TRBJ1-2,TRBV5-6,once,TGTGCCAGCAGCTTGGTAGACAGAGCCAACTATGGCTACACCTTC,CASSLVDRANYGYTF
-,TRBJ2-1,TRBV6-5,-,TGTGCCAGCAGAAATACACTACAGAACAATGAGCAGTTCTTC,CASRNTLQNNEQFF
TRBD1,TRBJ2-2,TRBV7-9,-,TGTGCCAGCAGCCGGGGGACAGGGTATCCCGGGGAGCTGTTTTTT,CASSRGTGYPGELFF
-,TRBJ2-1,TRBV7-2,-,TGTGCCAGCAGCTTAGCGGGTGCAAGTGCCTACAATGAGCAGTTCTTC,CASSLAGASAYNEQFF
TRBD2,TRBJ2-7,TRBV4-3,-,TGCGCCAGCAGCCGCCAGACGGGGACTAGCGGCTACGAGCAGTACTTC,CASSRQTGTSGYEQYF